What follows are 7 T cell receptor beta chains derived from one specimen sequenced in a study of control samples from healthy donors and cancer patients (dated by TCRdb to about 2020). Receptor amplification or capture employed the immunoSEQ multiplex PCR assay. The clones in this table, taken by TCRdb from immuneACCESS, are in-frame only. Not every clone is retained; where verified, under half of the shortfall comes from an unresolved V gene, and the cause of the rest is unknown. The sample profile shows some 150,000 clones; 96% of them were found once. Of the sample, 1% falls within the top ten clones. Sequencing was carried out using blood. The receptors originated from a woman aged 30 to 39 in good health.

This clone occurred a few times. The chain is built from TRBV12-3 or TRBV12-4 and TRBJ1-5; D is unresolved. V lost 1 base, J lost 7 bases, and 8 bases lay in between. The CDR3 is 13 amino acids. The CDR3, as DNA: TGTGCCAGCAGTTTAGACATCAGGCAGCCCCAGCATTTT. It translates to CASSLDIRQPQHF.

The gene calls are TRBV28 and TRBJ2-5, with D unclear. V lost 2 bases and J 0 bases, leaving 16 bases between the germline ends. The germline V gene encodes CDR1 MDHEN and CDR2 SYDVKM. The CDR3 sequence is 17 residues long. Here the CDR3 DNA reads TGTGCCAGCAGTTTAGGACCCGGACGCCGGTACCAAGAGACCCAGTACTTC. This encodes CASSLGPGRRYQETQYF.

The rearrangement links TRBV5-1 to TRBJ1-6, with D possibly TRBD1 on 5 matching bases. V was clipped by 2 bases and J by 5 bases, with 11 bases between them. The CDR3 runs 15 residues. The germline CDR1 and CDR2 sequences are SGHRS and YFSETQ. The CDR3 sequence is CASSFRRADNSPLHF. The CDR3 bases are TGCGCCAGCAGCTTTCGCAGGGCGGATAATTCACCCCTCCACTTT.

The rearrangement uses TRBV6-5 and TRBJ1-1; TRBD1 is a possible D gene (5 bases). Trimming cost V 8 bases and J 4 bases, with 17 bases left between them. The length of the CDR3 is 14 residues. Germline V CDR1 and CDR2: MNHEY, SVGAGI. The CDR3 DNA reads TGTGCCAGCGGTTCAGGGCGGCGGGGCACTGAAGCTTTCTTT. Translation: CASGSGRRGTEAFF.

The rearrangement joins TRBV29-1 to TRBJ1-1, with 8 bases fitting TRBD1. The CDR3 extends over 14 amino acids. Trimming cost V 7 bases and J 4 bases; bases outside gene matches: 11. From germline, CDR1 is SQVTM and CDR2 ANQGSEA. DNA of the CDR3: TGCAGCGCTTGGACCCCGACAGGGGTCACTGAAGCTTTCTTT. Amino acids: CSAWTPTGVTEAFF.

CDR3 amino acids: CASSYIISNQPQHF. The CDR3, as DNA: TGTGCCAGCAGCTACATCATTAGCAATCAGCCCCAGCATTTT. The chain recombines TRBV7-8 with TRBJ1-5; D is uncertain. Germline loops: CDR1 SGHVS, CDR2 FQNEAQ. V lost 4 bases to trimming and J lost 0 bases, with 7 bases between them. The CDR3 is made up of 14 amino acids.

This chain links TRBV2 with TRBJ1-6; 7 bases agree with TRBD1. Germline CDR1 and CDR2: SNHLY and FYNNEI. V gave up 7 bases and J gave up 10 bases; unmatched junction bases: 13. The CDR3 length is 15 residues. CDR3 sequence: CASTAQGGLGSPLHF. CDR3 DNA sequence: TGTGCCAGCACAGCGCAGGGGGGGCTTGGATCACCCCTCCACTTT. Based on the CDR3 plus reference TRBV2 and TRBJ1-6, the full variable domain is EPEVTQTPSHQVTQMGQEVILRCVPISNHLYFYWYRQILGQKVEFLVSFYNNEISEKSEIFDDQFSVERPDGSNFTLKIRSTKLEDSAMYFCASTAQGGLGSPLHFGNGTRLTVT.